This TCR beta chain is from a study of beta chain features in type 1 diabetes. V gave up 3 bases and J gave up 2 bases; unmatched junction bases: 3. CDR1 and CDR2 from the germline V gene are SGDLS and YYNGEE. The CDR3 length is 15 residues. This clone was detected a few times. Its matching antigen is unknown. Sorting based on CD45RO/CCR7/CD25/CD127/CD95/CD27 separated CD4+ naive, central memory, regulatory and stem cell-like memory cells. The whole isolated RNA underwent reverse transcription, so sequencing captured expressed TCRB transcripts. About 3.57 million reads per sample were averaged for naive, central memory and regulatory samples. The repertoire was sequenced with immunoSEQ multiplex PCR; TCRdb's copy has only in-frame clones and lacks some. The sample lists 300,000 to 350,000 clones, 9.3% seen once, with about 1% in the top ten. Study-wide results and caveats: Small HLA sub-analyses could not settle whether HLA shapes TCRB rearrangement. For Type 1 diabetes patients, all four CD4+ subsets carried TCRB CDR3s that were moderately but significantly shorter.

The material sequenced was central memory CD4+ T cells from blood. The rearrangement joins TRBV9 to TRBJ2-5; 11 bases match TRBD2. The TCR comes from a man aged 25-40 years with type 1 diabetes. The CDR3 sequence is CASSASGGYQETQYF. The CDR3 nucleotides read TGTGCCAGCAGCGCTAGCGGGGGGTATCAAGAGACCCAGTACTTC.